Below, one T cell receptor (beta chain) is given with its context. No antigen is known for it. Data came from immunoSEQ multiplex PCR; TCRdb stores just in-frame clones and leaves some out. This sample has roughly 300,000 clones, with about 87% found just once. The V and J ends lost 1 base and 7 bases, in that order; junction bases with no gene match: 9. The CDR3 length is 15 residues. CDR1 is SEHNR and CDR2 is FQNEAQ in the germline V gene (reference sequence). The treatment denotes: some 19 received Ad26.COV2.S at low or high dose, single or two shots; 5 received placebo; per-sample allocation not given. Specimens were obtained on day 63 following the first vaccine or placebo injection. The sample is drawn from a study of Ad26.COV2.S vaccination and SARS-CoV-2 variants. Study context: Ad26.COV2.S shots went into the muscle once or twice, 56 days apart. The study, taken as a whole, reports: Placebo recipients trailed vaccine recipients in spike-specific TCR breadth.

Material: peripheral blood, obtained in a trial of Ad26.COV2.S vaccine versus placebo. This chain connects TRBV7-9 to TRBJ1-2; 7 bases fit TRBD1. The TCR originated in a person between 18 and 60 years old who received the Ad26.COV2.S COVID-19 vaccine or a placebo. CDR3 sequence (DNA): TGTGCCAGCAGCTTAGTAGTGGGGGACAGTCTTGGCTACACCTTC. It encodes CASSLVVGDSLGYTF.